This is a list of T cell receptor beta chains from one sample in a study of response to subunit inactivated influenza vaccine. Via MiXCR, TCRdb re-called the RT-PCR reads, giving one row per CDR3 protein. The sample consists of about half a million distinct CDR3 sequences, around 25% of them appearing once. The source material was CD4+ T cells sorted from PBMCs, sampled more than 4 days after vaccination. These receptor sequences come from a man aged 50 to 59 who received an inactivated influenza vaccine. The CDR3 runs from the conserved cysteine through the conserved F or W. D genes are given only for firm matches. Clone size, where shown, is once, few, many, or a class for clones that have expanded.

J,V,D,size,DNA,CDR3
TRBJ2-1,TRBV7-2,TRBD2,few,TGTGCCAGCAGATCGAGACTAGCGGGACCTGACCAGCAGTTCTTC,CASRSRLAGPDQQFF
TRBJ1-5,TRBV7-9,NA,NA,TGTGCCAGCAGCTTATTTGTACGTCTTTTTAGAGATCAGCCCCAGCATTTT,CASSLFVRLFRDQPQHF
TRBJ1-2,TRBV29-1,NA,few,TGCAGCGTTGCCCACACCTTTAACTATGGCTACACCTTC,CSVAHTFNYGYTF
TRBJ1-2,TRBV20-1,NA,many,TGCAGTGCTAGAGGGGGGATAGCAGGCTACACCTTC,CSARGGIAGYTF
TRBJ2-7,TRBV20-1,TRBD1,NA,TGCAGTGCTAGACCAGACAGGGGAAGTTGGGGCTACGAGCAGTACTTC,CSARPDRGSWGYEQYF
TRBJ2-2,TRBV20-1,TRBD2,NA,TGCAGCGTAGCCCGGGGGGAGGGAACCGGGGAGCTGTTTTTT,CSVARGEGTGELFF
TRBJ2-3,TRBV20-1,TRBD2,few,TGCAGTGCTAGAGCGGCTAGCGGATTTGTTACAGATACGCAGTATTTT,CSARAASGFVTDTQYF
TRBJ1-2,TRBV7-9,TRBD1,NA,TGTGCCAGCAGCTTAAGTCAGGGGGGCTATGGCTACACCTTC,CASSLSQGGYGYTF
TRBJ2-3,TRBV7-2,NA,few,TGTGCCAGCAGCAGTAGTGGGTCTGGAGATACGCAGTATTTT,CASSSSGSGDTQYF
TRBJ2-2,TRBV5-1,NA,few,TGCGCCAGCAGCTTGGATACGGCCAACACCGGGGAGCTGTTTTTT,CASSLDTANTGELFF
TRBJ2-4,TRBV12-3/TRBV12-4,NA,NA,TGTGCAAGCTCCTCCCCGGGTTTGGACATTCAGTACTTC,CASSSPGLDIQYF
TRBJ2-7,TRBV12-3/TRBV12-4,TRBD2,NA,TGTGCCAGCAGCCCCGGGGAGGGCGAGCAGTACTTC,CASSPGEGEQYF
TRBJ2-1,TRBV9,NA,NA,TGTGCCAGCAGCGTAGATGGGGGATATGAGCAGTTCTTC,CASSVDGGYEQFF
TRBJ2-7,TRBV28,NA,NA,TGTGCCAGCAGTTTCCGCGGGGGAAACAGGGCTGACGAGCAGTACTTC,CASSFRGGNRADEQYF
TRBJ2-5,TRBV4-3,NA,few,TGCGCCAGCAGCCAAGATCGGACTGGAGTAGGAGGCCAGTACTTC,CASSQDRTGVGGQYF
TRBJ2-1,TRBV4-1,TRBD1,NA,TGCGCCAGCAGCCAACCTTACAGGGGTCCCTACAATGAGCAGTTCTTC,CASSQPYRGPYNEQFF
TRBJ2-3,TRBV27,NA,NA,TGTGCCAGCAGTTTTGTTAGGCCAGATACGCAGTATTTT,CASSFVRPDTQYF
TRBJ1-1,TRBV9,TRBD1,NA,TGTGCCAGCAGCACACAGGGGCAAAACACTGAAGCTTTCTTT,CASSTQGQNTEAFF
TRBJ1-2,TRBV12-3/TRBV12-4,NA,NA,TGTGCCAGCAGTTTGGCAGGGGCCTATGTCTATGGCTACACCTTC,CASSLAGAYVYGYTF
TRBJ1-4,TRBV28,TRBD1,few,TGTGCCAGCAGCCCTCCCAGGGGGATTAATGAAAAACTGTTTTTT,CASSPPRGINEKLFF
TRBJ2-1,TRBV5-6,TRBD2,many,TGTGCCAGCAGCTTGAGGATAGCGGGGGGGCCGCTGTTCTTC,CASSLRIAGGPLFF
TRBJ1-2,TRBV4-3,NA,few,TGCGCCAGCAGCCAAGATGTGGGGGCTAACTATGGCTACACCTTC,CASSQDVGANYGYTF
TRBJ2-1,TRBV5-1,NA,NA,TGCGCCAGCCACACCTCGCTGACCGAACCGTACAATGAGCAGTTCTTC,CASHTSLTEPYNEQFF
TRBJ1-6,TRBV5-1,TRBD1,NA,TGCGCCAGCAGCTGGAACAGGGGTCGTAATTCACCCCTCCACTTT,CASSWNRGRNSPLHF
TRBJ2-1,TRBV12-3/TRBV12-4,NA,many,TGTGCCAGCAGTTTAGGGGGGAGGGGGCCCTACAATGAGCAGTTCTTC,CASSLGGRGPYNEQFF
TRBJ2-3,TRBV10-3,TRBD2,few,TGTGCCATCAGTGATCGAGCGGGGGGGGATACGCAGTATTTT,CAISDRAGGDTQYF
TRBJ1-2,TRBV7-8,NA,few,TGTGCCAGCAGCCCAAACTCAGACCCCTATGGCTACACCTTC,CASSPNSDPYGYTF
TRBJ2-7,TRBV5-1,NA,few,TGCGCCAGCAGCTTGGAGGGGACATTCGACGAGCAGTACTTC,CASSLEGTFDEQYF
TRBJ2-1,TRBV27,TRBD1,few,TGTGCCAGCAGTGGCTGGGGACAGGGGGCGAGTAAGCAGTTCTTC,CASSGWGQGASKQFF
TRBJ1-6,TRBV7-9,NA,NA,TGTGCCAGCAGCAGGGGGTTTTCACCCCTCCACTTT,CASSRGFSPLHF
TRBJ1-1,TRBV29-1,NA,NA,TGCAGCGTTGGGGCCGCGGAAGCTTTCTTT,CSVGAAEAFF
TRBJ2-1,TRBV9,TRBD2,few,TGTGCCAGCAGCATTAGCGGGAGGGGGGAACACAATGAGCAGTTCTTC,CASSISGRGEHNEQFF
TRBJ1-4,TRBV12-3/TRBV12-4,NA,many,TGTGCCAGCCGGGCCTTCGGGACGGGTAATGAAAAACTGTTTTTT,CASRAFGTGNEKLFF
TRBJ2-7,TRBV9,NA,NA,TGTGCCAGCAGCGTAGGTCGAGGGGAGCACGAGCAGTACTTC,CASSVGRGEHEQYF
TRBJ1-1,TRBV4-1,TRBD1,few,TGCGCCAGCAGCCAAGATCTTTCGACAGGGCGGACTGAAGCTTTCTTT,CASSQDLSTGRTEAFF
TRBJ2-3,TRBV11-1,TRBD2,NA,TGTGCCAGCAGCTTACTGACTAGCGGGACCCAGTATTTT,CASSLLTSGTQYF
TRBJ2-3,TRBV7-3,NA,NA,TGTGCCAGCAGCTCCCTCCCTGGCCCTGGTAGCACAGATACGCAGTATTTT,CASSSLPGPGSTDTQYF
TRBJ2-7,TRBV7-8,NA,few,TGTGCCAGCAGTTATATCTTTGGGCCCTACGAGCAGTACTTC,CASSYIFGPYEQYF
TRBJ2-4,TRBV9,TRBD1,NA,TGTGCCAGCAGCCCCGGGACAGGGCCCGGAAACATTCAGTACTTC,CASSPGTGPGNIQYF
TRBJ1-2,TRBV10-3,TRBD1,few,TGTGCCATCAGTGAGTCAACAGGGGACTATGGCTACACCTTC,CAISESTGDYGYTF
TRBJ2-3,TRBV5-1,TRBD2,NA,TGCGCCAGCAGCGGCGGGACTAGCGGGAGAAGGGTTTTGGGAGATACGCAGTATTTT,CASSGGTSGRRVLGDTQYF
TRBJ2-7,TRBV3-1,TRBD2,NA,TGTGCCAGCAGCCAAATAGCGGGGCGCGCCTACGAGCAGTACTTC,CASSQIAGRAYEQYF
TRBJ2-3,TRBV29-1,TRBD2,NA,TGCAGCCCAATGGACTTGATTTGGGGAGGGACGCAGTATTTT,CSPMDLIWGGTQYF
TRBJ2-3,TRBV20-1,NA,NA,TGCAGTGCCGGGACGGTCGCTCATACGCAGTATTTT,CSAGTVAHTQYF